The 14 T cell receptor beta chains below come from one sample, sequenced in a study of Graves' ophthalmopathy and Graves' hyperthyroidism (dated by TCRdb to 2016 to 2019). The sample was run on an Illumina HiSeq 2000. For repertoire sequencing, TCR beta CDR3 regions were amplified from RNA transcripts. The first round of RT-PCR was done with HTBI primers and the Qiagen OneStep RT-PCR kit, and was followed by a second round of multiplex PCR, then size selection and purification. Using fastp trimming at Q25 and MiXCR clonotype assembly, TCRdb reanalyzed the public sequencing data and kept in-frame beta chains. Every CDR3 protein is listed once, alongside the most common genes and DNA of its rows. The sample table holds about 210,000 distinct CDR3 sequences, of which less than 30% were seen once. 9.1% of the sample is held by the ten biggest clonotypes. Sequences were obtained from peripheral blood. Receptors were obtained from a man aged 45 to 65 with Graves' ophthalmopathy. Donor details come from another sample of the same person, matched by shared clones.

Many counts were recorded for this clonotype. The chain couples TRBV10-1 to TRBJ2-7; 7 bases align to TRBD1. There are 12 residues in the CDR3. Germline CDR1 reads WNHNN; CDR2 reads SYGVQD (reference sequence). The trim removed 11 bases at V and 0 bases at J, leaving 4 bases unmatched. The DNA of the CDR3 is TGCGCCGGTCGGGACAGCTCCTACGAGCAGTACTTC. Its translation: CAGRDSSYEQYF.

The CDR3 region is CASSYRPRTDYGYTF. The CDR3 nucleotides are TGTGCCAGCAGTTACCGCCCAAGGACAGACTATGGCTACACCTTC. V gene TRBV6-2 or TRBV6-3 combines with J gene TRBJ1-2; TRBD1 is a possible D gene (6 bases). Germline V gene lookup returns CDR1 MNHEY and CDR2 SVGEGT. V lost 2 bases and J 3 bases, leaving 13 bases between the germline ends. The CDR3 is 15 residues long.

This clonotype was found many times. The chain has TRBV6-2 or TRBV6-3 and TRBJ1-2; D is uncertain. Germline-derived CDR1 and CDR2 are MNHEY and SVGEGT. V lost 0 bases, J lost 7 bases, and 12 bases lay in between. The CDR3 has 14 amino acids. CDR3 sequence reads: CASSYSLPKIGYTF. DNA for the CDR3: TGTGCCAGCAGTTACTCGCTCCCAAAAATTGGCTACACCTTC.

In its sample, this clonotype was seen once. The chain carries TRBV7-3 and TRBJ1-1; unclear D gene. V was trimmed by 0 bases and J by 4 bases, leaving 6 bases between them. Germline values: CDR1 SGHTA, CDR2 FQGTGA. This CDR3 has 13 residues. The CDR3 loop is CASSLTSSTEAFF. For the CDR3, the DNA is TGTGCCAGCAGCTTAACTTCCAGCACTGAAGCTTTCTTT.

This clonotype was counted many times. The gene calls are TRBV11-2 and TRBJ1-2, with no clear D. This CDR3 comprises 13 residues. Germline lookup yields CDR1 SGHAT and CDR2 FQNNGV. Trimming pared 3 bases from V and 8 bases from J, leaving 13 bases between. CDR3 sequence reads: CASSFGRTAGYTF. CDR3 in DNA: TGTGCCAGCAGCTTTGGCAGGACTGCAGGCTACACCTTC.

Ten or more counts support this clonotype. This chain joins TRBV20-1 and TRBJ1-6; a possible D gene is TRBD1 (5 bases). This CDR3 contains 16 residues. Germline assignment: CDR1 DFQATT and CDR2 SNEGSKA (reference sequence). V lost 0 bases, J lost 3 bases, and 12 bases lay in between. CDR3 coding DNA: TGCAGTGCTAGAGATCGTGGGGGGTACTATAATTCACCCCTCCACTTT. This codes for CSARDRGGYYNSPLHF.

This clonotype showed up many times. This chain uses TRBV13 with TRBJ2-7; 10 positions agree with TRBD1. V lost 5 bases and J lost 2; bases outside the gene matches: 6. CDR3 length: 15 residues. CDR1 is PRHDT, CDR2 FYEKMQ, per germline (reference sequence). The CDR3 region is CASSNTGTGAYEQYF. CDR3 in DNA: TGTGCCAGCAGCAATACCGGGACAGGGGCCTACGAGCAGTACTTC.

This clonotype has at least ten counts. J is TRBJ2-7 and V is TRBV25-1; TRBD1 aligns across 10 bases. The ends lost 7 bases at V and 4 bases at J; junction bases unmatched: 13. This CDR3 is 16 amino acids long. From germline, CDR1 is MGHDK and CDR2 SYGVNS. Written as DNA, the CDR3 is TGTGCCAGCACGCCTAGCGGACAGGGGGGGGAATACGAGCAGTACTTC. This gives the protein CASTPSGQGGEYEQYF.

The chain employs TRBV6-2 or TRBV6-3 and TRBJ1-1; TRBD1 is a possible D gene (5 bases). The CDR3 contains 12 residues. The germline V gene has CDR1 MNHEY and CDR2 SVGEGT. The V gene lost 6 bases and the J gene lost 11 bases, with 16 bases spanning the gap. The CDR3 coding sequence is TGTGCCAGCAGCAGCGACAGCCTCCGGGCTTTCTTT. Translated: CASSSDSLRAFF.

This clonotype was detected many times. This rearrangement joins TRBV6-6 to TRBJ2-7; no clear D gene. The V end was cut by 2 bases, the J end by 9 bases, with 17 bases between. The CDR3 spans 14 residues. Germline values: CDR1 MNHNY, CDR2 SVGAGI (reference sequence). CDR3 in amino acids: CASSYGPGGRWQYF. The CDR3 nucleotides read TGTGCCAGCAGTTACGGGCCAGGTGGGCGCTGGCAGTACTTC.

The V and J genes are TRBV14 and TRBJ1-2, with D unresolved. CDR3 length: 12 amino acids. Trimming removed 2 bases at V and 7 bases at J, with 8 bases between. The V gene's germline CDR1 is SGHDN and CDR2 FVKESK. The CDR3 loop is CASSQQLGGYTF. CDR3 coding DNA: TGTGCCAGCAGCCAACAACTGGGTGGCTACACCTTC. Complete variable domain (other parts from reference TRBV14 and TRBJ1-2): EAGVTQFPSHSVIEKGQTVTLRCDPISGHDNLYWYRRVMGKEIKFLLHFVKESKQDESGMPNNRFLAERTGGTYSTLKVQPAELEDSGVYFCASSQQLGGYTFGSGTRLTVV.

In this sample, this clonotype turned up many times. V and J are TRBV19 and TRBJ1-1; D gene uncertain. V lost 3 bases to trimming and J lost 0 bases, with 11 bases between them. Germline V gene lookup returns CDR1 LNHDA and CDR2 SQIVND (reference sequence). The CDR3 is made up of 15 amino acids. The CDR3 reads CASSMGSTVNTEAFF. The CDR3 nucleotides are TGTGCCAGTAGTATGGGATCGACGGTGAACACTGAAGCTTTCTTT.

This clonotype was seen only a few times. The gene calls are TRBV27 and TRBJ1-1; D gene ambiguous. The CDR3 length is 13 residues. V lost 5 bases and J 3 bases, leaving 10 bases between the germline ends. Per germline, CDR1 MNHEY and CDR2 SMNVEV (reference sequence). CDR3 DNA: TGTGCCAGCAGTCCCGAGACCCACACTGAAGCTTTCTTT. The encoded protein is CASSPETHTEAFF.

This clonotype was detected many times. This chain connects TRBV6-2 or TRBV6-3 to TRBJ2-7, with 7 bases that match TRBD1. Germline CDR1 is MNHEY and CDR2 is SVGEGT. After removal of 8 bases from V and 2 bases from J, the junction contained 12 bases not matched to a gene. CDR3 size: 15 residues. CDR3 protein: CASSNQRQGPYEQYF. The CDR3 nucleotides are TGTGCCAGCTCCAACCAGAGACAGGGCCCCTACGAGCAGTACTTC.